This TCR beta chain was identified during a study of control samples from healthy donors and cancer patients. The length of the CDR3 is 18 residues. V lost 0 bases and J lost 4; bases outside the gene matches: 10. CDR1 is MNHNS, CDR2 SASEGT, per germline. The sample holds a few counts of this clone. Sequencing used immunoSEQ multiplex PCR; TCRdb keeps in-frame clones, though not all of them. Altogether 70,000 or so clones are present, about 80% being singletons, with the ten largest covering around 3%. The chain carries TRBV6-1 and TRBJ1-3, with TRBD1 matching 9 bases. The clonotype was recovered from a woman aged 45-65 years with lung cancer. Sequenced sample: PBMCs. The CDR3, as DNA: TGTGCCAGCAGTGAAGCCTATCCGACAGGGGGAATGGGAAACACCATATATTTT. Residues: CASSEAYPTGGMGNTIYF.